This TCR beta chain was sequenced for a study of blood T cells in healthy people across ages (dated by TCRdb to between 2014 and 2017). Study-level background: Template switching captured roughly one uniquely barcoded TCR beta cDNA molecule per two T cells in model experiments. Using deep sequencing normalized with unique cDNA molecular identifiers, the study measured how TCR beta repertoire diversity changes with age. Donors were grouped into four age groups: young (average approximately 15 years), middle-aged (around 39), aged (about 60) and long-lived (about 89). To avoid experimental bias, donors of different ages were spread randomly across the sequencing lanes. The study analyzed two additional independent replicas of 1 million unique cDNA reads from the same blood draw for two donors, one aged 18 to 30 and one aged 80 or older.

Counted from cysteine to phenylalanine, this CDR3 has 15 amino acids. Only CDR3 DNA remains: 45 bases, in frame from the first base. CDR1 and CDR2, looked up from the germline V gene, are SGHRS and YFSETQ. Overall study results and their limits: Observed TCR beta diversity per million T cells fell roughly linearly with age, and a significant reduction was already apparent by age about 38. Estimates of total diversity based on one million sequenced T cells were considered lower bounds and underestimates. Because profiling used bulk unsorted PBMCs, naive and antigen-experienced compartments could not be compared conclusively. The long-lived group showed more naive CD4+ T cells, fewer expanded clones and increased TCR diversity than the aged group, suggesting age selection. Because the CMV infection status of the donors was unknown, age-related changes in expanded clonotypes may potentially have been confounded. Observed TCR beta diversity correlated strongly with the percentage of naive T cells measured by flow cytometry.

To prepare the library, 5' RACE was applied. Sequencing relied on an Illumina HiSeq 2500. A second PCR of about 6 to 11 cycles was performed with a sample-barcoded 5' primer and a J-beta primer mix. Each TCR beta cDNA molecule received a unique molecular identifier from a template-switch 5' adaptor carrying 12 random nucleotides. Each sample yielded at least 2.5 million CDR3-containing paired-end reads. First-strand cDNA synthesis was performed from all RNA using the Mint cDNA synthesis kit, with priming by a TRBC-specific oligonucleotide. After uracil-DNA glycosylase treatment, a first 18-cycle PCR used universal primers M1SS and BC2_uni_R on all cDNA. Turning to the authors' computational methods: For normalization, 1 million high-quality reads, each with a distinct molecular identifier, were randomly selected from each sample. Instead of being binned into consensus sequences, reads that shared molecular identifiers were thrown out. MiTCR, with a Q25 quality threshold and the strictest error-elimination algorithm, was used for CDR3 identification, clonotype clustering and error correction. A nonparametric unseen species model with Euler transformation was used to estimate a lower bound on total TCR beta diversity. TCRdb redid the processing of the public reads, applying fastp at Q25 and MiXCR, and retained in-frame beta chains. Rows with one shared CDR3 protein collapse into an entry with the most common genes and DNA. Here the V and J calls rest on TCRdb's processing, not on the authors' analysis. The sample table lists 500,000 to 600,000 distinct CDR3 sequences, 25% to 30% of them with a count of one. The top ten clonotypes cover approximately 18% of the sample.

Donors were roughly 40 systemically healthy Caucasian individuals from Russia aged roughly 6 to 100 years. Each donor gave ten milliliters of peripheral blood, drawn into EDTA-treated Vacutainer tubes. Ficoll-Paque density-gradient centrifugation was used to isolate PBMCs, with at least 6 million obtained per sample. Trizol reagent was used to extract total RNA from the PBMCs, yielding at least 6 micrograms per sample. For every donor, flow cytometry on a PBMC aliquot measured the percentage of naive CD45RAhigh/CD27high T cells. With regard to this clonotype: Its antigen specificity is not known. It has no much larger one-base neighbor in the sample; base qualities were not kept.

Recombination linked TRBV5-1 to TRBJ2-5, with 9 bases matching TRBD1. The closer fit of TRBJ2-1 to the DNA end suggests the J call may be wrong. Sequencing used blood. This clonotype was sampled from a woman aged 70-85 years in good health. The CDR3 corresponds to CASSLGDRAYNEQFF. The nucleotides read TGCGCCAGCAGCTTGGGGGACAGGGCCTACAATGAGCAGTTCTTC.